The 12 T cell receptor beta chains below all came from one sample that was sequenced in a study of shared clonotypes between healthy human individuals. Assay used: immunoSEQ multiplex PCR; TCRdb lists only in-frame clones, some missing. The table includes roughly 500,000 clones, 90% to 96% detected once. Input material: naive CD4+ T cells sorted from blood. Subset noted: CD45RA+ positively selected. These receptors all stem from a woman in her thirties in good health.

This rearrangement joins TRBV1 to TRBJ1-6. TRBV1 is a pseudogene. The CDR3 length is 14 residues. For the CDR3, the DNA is TGCACCAGCAGCCAAGGACGGCAATGTTCACCCCTCCACTTT. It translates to CTSSQGRQCSPLHF.

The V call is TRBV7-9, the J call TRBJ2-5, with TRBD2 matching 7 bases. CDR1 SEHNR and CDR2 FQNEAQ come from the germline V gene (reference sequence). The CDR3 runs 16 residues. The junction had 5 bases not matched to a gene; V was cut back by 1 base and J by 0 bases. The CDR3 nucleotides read TGTGCCAGCAGCTTAGAAGTAGCGGGCCACCAAGAGACCCAGTACTTC. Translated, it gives CASSLEVAGHQETQYF.

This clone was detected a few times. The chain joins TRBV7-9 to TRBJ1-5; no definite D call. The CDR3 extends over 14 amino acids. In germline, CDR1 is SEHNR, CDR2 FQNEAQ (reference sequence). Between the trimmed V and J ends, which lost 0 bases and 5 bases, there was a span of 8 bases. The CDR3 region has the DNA TGTGCCAGCAGCTTAGCGGTCTGGGATCAGCCCCAGCATTTT. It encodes CASSLAVWDQPQHF. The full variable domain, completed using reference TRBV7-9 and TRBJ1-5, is DTGVSQNPRHKITKRGQNVTFRCDPISEHNRLYWYRQTLGQGPEFLTYFQNEAQLEKSRLLSDRFSAERPKGSFSTLEIQRTEQGDSAMYLCASSLAVWDQPQHFGDGTRLSIL.

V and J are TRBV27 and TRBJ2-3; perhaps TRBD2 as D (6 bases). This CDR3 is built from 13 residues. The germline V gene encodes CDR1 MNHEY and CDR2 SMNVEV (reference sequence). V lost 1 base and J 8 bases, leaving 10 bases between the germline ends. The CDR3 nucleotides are TGTGCCAGCAGTTTATGGGAGGCGGGTACGCAGTATTTT. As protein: CASSLWEAGTQYF.

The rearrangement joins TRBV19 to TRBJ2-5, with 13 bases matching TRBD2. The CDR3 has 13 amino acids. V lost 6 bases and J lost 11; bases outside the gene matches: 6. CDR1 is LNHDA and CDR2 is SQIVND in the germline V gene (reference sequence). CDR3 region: CASSRLAGGEQYF. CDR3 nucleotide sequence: TGTGCCAGTAGCAGACTAGCGGGAGGAGAGCAGTACTTC.

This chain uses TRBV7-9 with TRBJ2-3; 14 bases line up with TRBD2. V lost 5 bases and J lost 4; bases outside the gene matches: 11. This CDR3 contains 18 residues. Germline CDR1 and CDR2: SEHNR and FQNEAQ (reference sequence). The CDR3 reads CASSAPGLAGEQPDTQYF. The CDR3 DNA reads TGTGCCAGCAGCGCTCCGGGACTAGCGGGAGAACAGCCAGATACGCAGTATTTT. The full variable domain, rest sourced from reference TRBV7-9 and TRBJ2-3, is DTGVSQNPRHKITKRGQNVTFRCDPISEHNRLYWYRQTLGQGPEFLTYFQNEAQLEKSRLLSDRFSAERPKGSFSTLEIQRTEQGDSAMYLCASSAPGLAGEQPDTQYFGPGTRLTVL.

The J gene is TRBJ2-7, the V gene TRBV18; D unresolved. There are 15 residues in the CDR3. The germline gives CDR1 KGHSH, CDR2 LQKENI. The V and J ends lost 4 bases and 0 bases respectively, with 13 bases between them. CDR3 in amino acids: CASSLDGLSSYEQYF. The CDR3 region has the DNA TGTGCCAGCTCACTCGACGGATTAAGCTCCTACGAGCAGTACTTC.

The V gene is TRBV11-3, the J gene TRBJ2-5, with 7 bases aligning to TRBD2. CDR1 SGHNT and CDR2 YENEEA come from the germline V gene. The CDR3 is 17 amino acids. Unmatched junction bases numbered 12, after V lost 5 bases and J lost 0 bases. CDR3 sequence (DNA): TGTGCCAGCAGCCTAGGAGGGGCGGGAGAGTACCAAGAGACCCAGTACTTC. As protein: CASSLGGAGEYQETQYF.

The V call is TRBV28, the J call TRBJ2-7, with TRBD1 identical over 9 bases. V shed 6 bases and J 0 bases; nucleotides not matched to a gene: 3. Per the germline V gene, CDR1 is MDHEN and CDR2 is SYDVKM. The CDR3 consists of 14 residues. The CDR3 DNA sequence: TGTGCCAGCAGCGGGACAGGGCTCTCCTACGAGCAGTACTTC. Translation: CASSGTGLSYEQYF.

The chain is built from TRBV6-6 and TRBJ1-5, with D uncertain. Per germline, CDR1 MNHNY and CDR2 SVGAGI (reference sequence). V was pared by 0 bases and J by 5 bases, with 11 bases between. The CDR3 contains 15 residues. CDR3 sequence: CASSYSNPSDQPQHF. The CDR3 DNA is TGTGCCAGCAGTTACTCGAACCCATCAGATCAGCCCCAGCATTTT.

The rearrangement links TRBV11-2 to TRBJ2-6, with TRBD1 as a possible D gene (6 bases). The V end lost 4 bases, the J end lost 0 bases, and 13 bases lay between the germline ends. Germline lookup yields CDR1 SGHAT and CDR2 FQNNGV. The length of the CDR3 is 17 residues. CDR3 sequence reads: CASSSGGQSSGANVLTF. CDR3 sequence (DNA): TGTGCCAGCAGCTCAGGAGGACAGAGCTCTGGGGCCAACGTCCTGACTTTC.

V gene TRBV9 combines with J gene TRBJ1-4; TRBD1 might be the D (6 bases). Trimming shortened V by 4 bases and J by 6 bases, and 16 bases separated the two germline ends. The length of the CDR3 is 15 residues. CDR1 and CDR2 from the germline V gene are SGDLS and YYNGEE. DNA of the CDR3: TGTGCCAGCAGCATTGAACAGGGACCGCATGAAAAACTGTTTTTT. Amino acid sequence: CASSIEQGPHEKLFF.